This T cell receptor (beta chain) was retrieved from a study of cytomegalovirus exposure and HLA in healthy donors. About this clone itself: Its antigen is undetermined.

Broader study findings: Earlier analysis yielded a pattern in which most TCR beta V segments were productive about 90% or about 30% of the time. A classifier reportedly called cytomegalovirus status with high sensitivity and specificity.

Germline CDR1 is SQVTM and CDR2 is ANQGSEA. The CDR3 contains 13 residues. The junction had 9 bases not matched to a gene; V was cut back by 5 bases and J by 10 bases. Vbeta (60) and Jbeta (13) primers were used in the PCR. Only in-frame clones appear in the TCRdb table, and some are missing; sequencing was by immunoSEQ multiplex PCR. This sample carries about 140,000 clones, around 80% of them seen once, and the ten largest clones take about 5%. Sequences were obtained from PBMCs. V and J are TRBV29-1 and TRBJ2-1, with 9 bases matching TRBD2. The source of this sequence is a middle-aged man in good health and CMV-seronegative. The CDR3 region has the DNA TGCAGCGTTTCGAATAGCGGGGGCCTAGAGCAGTTCTTC. Residues: CSVSNSGGLEQFF.